The present T cell receptor (beta chain) was sequenced within a study of cytomegalovirus exposure and HLA in healthy donors. Study-wide results and caveats: Reportedly, HLA-A and HLA-B alleles of most subjects were accurately predicted from TCR beta. DRB1 showed the most TCR associations and HLA-C the fewest in a later analysis, as rates varied by HLA locus. Reported results showed that the classifier diagnosed cytomegalovirus status with high specificity and sensitivity.

A multiplex PCR was run with 60 Vbeta primers and 13 Jbeta primers. Authors' data handling: An analysis that came later counted 77 million or so unique TCR beta chains, some 11 million shared. This table comes from immunoSEQ multiplex PCR, and its TCRdb copy is limited to in-frame clones, with some not included. V, J and clone size were drawn from that table, and D and trimming were deduced from the DNA. The table includes 65,000 to 85,000 clones, 70% to 85% detected once. Regarding this clone: The antigen remains undetermined.

V lost 1 base and J lost 4, with 10 bases in between. The CDR3 is 15 amino acids. The germline V gene encodes CDR1 LNHNV and CDR2 YYDKDF (reference sequence). Material: PBMCs. The chain combines TRBV15 with TRBJ2-2; tentatively, D is TRBD2 (6 bases). The clonotype originates from a man aged 45 to 65 in good health and CMV-seropositive. CDR3 sequence: CATSRGRDLTGELFF. DNA of the CDR3: TGTGCCACCAGCAGAGGGAGGGACCTCACCGGGGAGCTGTTTTTT.